The present T cell receptor beta chain was sequenced within a study of T cell responses to AZD1222 COVID-19 vaccine. Notes on this clone: As yet, its antigen is unknown.

The table came from immunoSEQ multiplex PCR; TCRdb's copy has only in-frame clones and leaves some out. The table includes approximately 80,000 clones, 70% to 90% detected once. The CDR3 loop spans 15 amino acids. The V end lost 0 bases, the J end lost 2 bases, and 10 bases lay between the germline ends. Germline V CDR1 and CDR2: SGHRS, YFSETQ. Study-level findings and limits: Seropositive AZD1222 recipients at baseline numbered only five or six. Within unmutated variant regions lay the reported targets of nearly half of spike-specific TCRs. Clonal diversity was possibly underestimated, and the donors were mostly white British, with more females. In all cases, repertoires were sampled only after the peak T cell response.

The chain has TRBV5-1 and TRBJ2-3; unclear D gene. This clonotype originated in an adult who received the AZD1222 COVID-19 vaccine. Sequences were derived from peripheral blood, sampled 28 days after the second AZD1222 dose. This CDR3 is CASSLGAPVTDTQYF. In nucleotides, the CDR3 is TGCGCCAGCAGCTTGGGGGCACCGGTCACAGATACGCAGTATTTT.